These 24 T cell receptor beta chains were sequenced from one sample in a study of OX40 agonist ivuxolimab in advanced cancers. The data were produced by immunoSEQ multiplex PCR, yet TCRdb's version contains in-frame clones alone and is incomplete. The sample includes some 48,000 clones, roughly 80% seen only once; the top ten take under 30%. Sequenced here: CD4+ or CD8+ T cells sorted from blood, sampled in a trial of the OX40 agonist ivuxolimab. The receptors come from an adult with an advanced solid tumor such as melanoma, head and neck, liver or kidney cancer.

This chain uses TRBV14 with TRBJ2-7, with TRBD1 as a possible D gene (6 bases). Deletions cut 3 bases from V and 1 base from J, with 13 bases between. The germline V gene encodes CDR1 SGHDN and CDR2 FVKESK. This CDR3 contains 15 residues. CDR3 loop: CASSQTGTPSYEQYF. The CDR3, as DNA: TGTGCCAGCAGCCAGACCGGGACACCTTCCTACGAGCAGTACTTC.

The chain links TRBV30 to TRBJ1-2; a possible D gene is TRBD1 (5 bases). This CDR3 region has 16 residues. Germline V gene lookup returns CDR1 GTSNPN and CDR2 SVGIG (reference sequence). Trimming pared 0 bases from V and 2 bases from J, leaving 16 bases between. CDR3 nucleotide sequence: TGTGCCTGGAGTGTGGAGTGGGGGGGGAGAAACTATGGCTACACCTTC. This encodes CAWSVEWGGRNYGYTF.

The V call is TRBV28, the J call TRBJ2-1, with TRBD1 as a possible D gene (6 bases). V was clipped by 3 bases and J by 4 bases, with 10 bases between them. The CDR3 runs 14 residues. Germline values: CDR1 MDHEN, CDR2 SYDVKM. The CDR3 region has the DNA TGTGCCAGCAGTTTTCGGACAGATTACAATGAGCAGTTCTTC. It codes for CASSFRTDYNEQFF.

Remarks on this clone: The sample contains more than one DNA sequence encoding this CDR3. The chain joins TRBV7-3 to TRBJ2-3; TRBD2 matches at 8 bases. Germline CDR1 and CDR2: SGHTA and FQGTGA. CDR3 length equals 15 residues. With V trimmed by 0 bases and J by 3 bases, 2 bases remained unmatched. In nucleotides, the CDR3 is TGTGCCAGCAGCTTAACTAGCGGGGAGACAGATACGCAGTATTTT. It encodes CASSLTSGETDTQYF.

This clone is a singleton in its sample. This rearrangement joins TRBV4-2 to TRBJ1-4, with D possibly being TRBD1 (5 bases). There are 14 residues in the CDR3. Trimming took off 1 base at V and 5 bases at J, with 8 bases between the two ends. The germline gives CDR1 LGHNA, CDR2 YNFKEQ. CDR3 in DNA: TGTGCCAGCAGCCAAGGGGGGATCAATGAAAAACTGTTTTTT. Translated: CASSQGGINEKLFF.

This chain connects TRBV6-4 to TRBJ2-7; 8 bases align to TRBD2. The junction had 9 bases not matched to a gene; V was cut back by 5 bases and J by 0 bases. The germline V gene encodes CDR1 MRHNA and CDR2 SNTAGT. This CDR3 contains 16 residues. CDR3 coding DNA: TGTGCCAGCAGTTTCGGAAAGCGGGGGAACTCCTACGAGCAGTACTTC. It is translated as CASSFGKRGNSYEQYF.

The chain couples TRBV7-9 to TRBJ1-1; D might be TRBD1 (6 bases). V dropped 0 bases and J dropped 8 bases, with 13 bases sitting between them. The germline CDR1 and CDR2 sequences are SEHNR and FQNEAQ (reference sequence). The length of the CDR3 is 14 residues. The CDR3 DNA is TGTGCCAGCAGCTTAGCGGGGGGGCCAAAGGAAGCTTTCTTT. Residues: CASSLAGGPKEAFF.

The V and J genes are TRBV7-2 and TRBJ1-5; D unclear. Trimming stripped 4 bases from V and 9 bases from J, with 7 bases between. The CDR3 covers 11 residues. Germline loops: CDR1 SGHTA, CDR2 FQGNSA. The CDR3 DNA follows: TGTGCCAGCAGCTCCTATCCGCCCCAGCATTTT. It yields the protein CASSSYPPQHF.

The V gene is TRBV7-8, the J gene TRBJ2-1; 8 nucleotides match TRBD2. CDR3 length equals 15 residues. Per germline, CDR1 SGHVS and CDR2 FQNEAQ. V was clipped by 1 base and J by 4 bases; unmatched bases: 3. CDR3 in amino acids: CASSLGTSGYNEQFF. CDR3 coding DNA: TGTGCCAGCAGCTTAGGTACTAGCGGATACAATGAGCAGTTCTTC.

The chain has TRBV27 and TRBJ2-3, with D perhaps being TRBD1 or TRBD2 (5 bases each). This CDR3 has 16 amino acids. Per the germline V gene, CDR1 is MNHEY and CDR2 is SMNVEV (reference sequence). V lost 8 bases to trimming and J lost 8 bases, with 26 bases between them. CDR3 loop: CASGARDDLLWGTQYF. The CDR3 DNA follows: TGTGCCAGCGGGGCCAGGGACGACCTCCTATGGGGTACGCAGTATTTT.

To note about this clone: Distinct nucleotide sequences in the sample also encode this CDR3. The J gene is TRBJ2-5, the V gene TRBV9; D is unresolved. The CDR3 extends over 14 amino acids. Germline values: CDR1 SGDLS, CDR2 YYNGEE. V shed 0 bases and J shed 3 bases, with 9 bases lying between them. CDR3 nucleotides: TGTGCCAGCAGCGTAGGTGGTCTTAAAGAGACCCAGTACTTC. It is translated as CASSVGGLKETQYF.

V is TRBV11-2 and J is TRBJ2-2; 7 nucleotides agree with TRBD2. Germline V gives CDR1 SGHAT, CDR2 FQNNGV. The trim removed 1 base at V and 7 bases at J, leaving 6 bases unmatched. The CDR3 contains 15 residues. The CDR3 region is CASSLVAGEGGELFF. The CDR3 bases are TGTGCCAGCAGCTTAGTGGCGGGAGAGGGCGGGGAGCTGTTTTTT.

The chain joins TRBV9 to TRBJ1-2; D is unclear. The CDR3 loop spans 15 amino acids. The germline CDR1 and CDR2 sequences are SGDLS and YYNGEE. V lost 3 bases, J lost 7 bases, and 19 bases lay in between. This CDR3 reads CASSGSNRQNVGYTF. For the CDR3, the DNA is TGTGCCAGCAGCGGATCCAACCGCCAGAATGTTGGCTACACCTTC.

This clone was seen ten or more times. This sequence joins TRBV9 and TRBJ2-3, with D uncertain. Trimming stripped 2 bases from V and 6 bases from J, with 13 bases between. CDR3 length: 14 amino acids. Germline V gene lookup returns CDR1 SGDLS and CDR2 YYNGEE. CDR3 coding DNA: TGTGCCAGCAGCGTCCTCGGGTATCGGGATACGCAGTATTTT. Protein: CASSVLGYRDTQYF.

The rearrangement joins TRBV6-1 to TRBJ2-3; D unresolved. Trimming took 3 bases from V and 6 from J, leaving 7 bases between them. The CDR3 consists of 12 residues. CDR1 MNHNS and CDR2 SASEGT come from the germline V gene. This chain's CDR3 is CASSDLEDTQYF. As DNA, the CDR3 is TGTGCCAGCAGTGATTTGGAGGATACGCAGTATTTT.

This clone was counted a few times. The chain's CDR3 is CASSERESYNEQFF. In DNA, the CDR3 is TGCGCCAGCAGTGAGCGGGAGTCCTACAATGAGCAGTTCTTC. The chain uses TRBV10-2 and TRBJ2-1; perhaps TRBD2 as D (6 bases). The ends were cut back, 2 bases at V and 1 base at J, with 6 bases in the middle. This CDR3 spans 14 amino acids. CDR1 and CDR2 from the germline V gene are WSHSY and SAAADI.

The V call is TRBV5-4, the J call TRBJ2-5; the match to TRBD1 covers 7 bases. CDR1 is SGHNT, CDR2 YYREEE, per germline (reference sequence). The CDR3 spans 13 residues. Trimming cost V 6 bases and J 3 bases; bases outside gene matches: 5. DNA for the CDR3: TGTGCCAGCACCTTAGGACAGGAAGAGACCCAGTACTTC. It is translated as CASTLGQEETQYF. Looking up the rest from reference TRBV5-4 and TRBJ2-5 gives the full variable domain: ETGVTQSPTHLIKTRGQQVTLRCSSQSGHNTVSWYQQALGQGPQFIFQYYREEENGRGNFPPRFSGLQFPNYSSELNVNALELDDSALYLCASTLGQEETQYFGPGTRLLVL.

As regards this clone: Within the sample, other DNA sequences also encode this same CDR3. This rearrangement joins TRBV27 to TRBJ1-1; no reliable D call. CDR3 length: 14 amino acids. From germline, CDR1 is MNHEY and CDR2 SMNVEV (reference sequence). V shed 3 bases and J shed 0 bases, with 8 bases lying between them. CDR3 region: CASSLKYMNTEAFF. CDR3 nucleotide sequence: TGTGCCAGCAGTTTGAAGTACATGAACACTGAAGCTTTCTTT.

This chain uses TRBV11-2 with TRBJ2-5; 7 nucleotides agree with TRBD1. CDR1 is SGHAT and CDR2 is FQNNGV in the germline V gene. The CDR3 length is 16 residues. With V trimmed by 4 bases and J by 9 bases, 17 bases remained unmatched. The CDR3 spells CASSSPPTGTELAQYF. CDR3 DNA: TGTGCCAGCAGCTCCCCCCCGACAGGGACAGAGCTGGCCCAGTACTTC. Supplemented by reference TRBV11-2 and TRBJ2-5, the full variable domain reads EAGVAQSPRYKIIEKRQSVAFWCNPISGHATLYWYQQILGQGPKLLIQFQNNGVVDDSQLPKDRFSAERLKGVDSTLKIQPAKLEDSAVYLCASSSPPTGTELAQYFGPGTRLLVL.

The V and J genes are TRBV23-1 and TRBJ1-1; D is unresolved. TRBV23-1 is labeled an ORF, and its function is uncertain. Trimming pared 4 bases from V and 1 base from J, leaving 7 bases between. The CDR3 runs to 13 residues. CDR3 amino acids: CASSLHRNTEAFF. CDR3 nucleotide sequence: TGCGCCAGCAGTCTCCACAGGAACACTGAAGCTTTCTTT.

This clone was seen a handful of times. The V call is TRBV6-5, the J call TRBJ2-5; 8 bases match TRBD2. Germline V gene data show CDR1 as MNHEY and CDR2 as SVGAGI. The J segment lost 2 bases and the V segment lost 6 bases, leaving 8 bases of the junction unmatched. The CDR3 spans 15 residues. CDR3 sequence (DNA): TGTGCCAGCAGATCGAGCGGGGGAGGTCAAGAGACCCAGTACTTC. Its protein product is CASRSSGGGQETQYF.

This chain links TRBV11-3 with TRBJ2-3; 9 bases agree with TRBD1. Germline CDR1 is SGHNT and CDR2 is YENEEA. With V trimmed by 1 base and J by 5 bases, 1 base remained unmatched. The CDR3 totals 14 residues. The DNA of the CDR3 is TGTGCCAGCAGCTTAGGGACAGGGGAAGATACGCAGTATTTT. Protein sequence: CASSLGTGEDTQYF.

The chain recombines TRBV27 with TRBJ2-7; 9 nucleotides align to TRBD2. The ends lost 3 bases at V and 3 bases at J; junction bases unmatched: 6. The CDR3 is made up of 15 amino acids. Germline V gene data show CDR1 as MNHEY and CDR2 as SMNVEV (reference sequence). The CDR3 nucleotides read TGTGCCAGCAGTTTGCAAGGTAGCGGGAGCTACGAGCAGTACTTC. Encoded protein: CASSLQGSGSYEQYF.

The V and J genes are TRBV30 and TRBJ1-1, with 7 bases matching TRBD1. The CDR3 covers 16 residues. V shed 3 bases, J shed 2 bases, and the junction held 12 bases outside the gene matches. The germline V gene has CDR1 GTSNPN and CDR2 SVGIG (reference sequence). In nucleotides, the CDR3 is TGTGCCTGGAGCTCCGTAGGCCGGACAGGAAACACTGAAGCTTTCTTT. Amino acid sequence: CAWSSVGRTGNTEAFF.